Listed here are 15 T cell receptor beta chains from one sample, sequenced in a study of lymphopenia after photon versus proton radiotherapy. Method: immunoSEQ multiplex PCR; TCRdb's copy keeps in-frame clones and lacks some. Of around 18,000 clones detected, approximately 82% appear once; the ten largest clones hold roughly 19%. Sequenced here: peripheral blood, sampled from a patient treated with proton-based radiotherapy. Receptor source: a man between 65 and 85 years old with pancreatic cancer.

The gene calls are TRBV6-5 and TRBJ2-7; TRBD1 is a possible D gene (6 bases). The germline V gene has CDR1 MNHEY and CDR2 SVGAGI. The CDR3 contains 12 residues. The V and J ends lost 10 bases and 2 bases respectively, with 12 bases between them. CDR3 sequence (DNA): TGTGCCACCACAGGGCTCACCTACGAGCAGTACTTC. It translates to CATTGLTYEQYF.

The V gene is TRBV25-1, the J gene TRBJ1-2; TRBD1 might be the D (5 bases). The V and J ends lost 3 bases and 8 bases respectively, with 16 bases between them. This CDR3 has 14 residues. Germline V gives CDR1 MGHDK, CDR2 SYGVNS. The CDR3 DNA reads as TGTGCCAGCAGTGATTGGGGGGAGTTCCGGGGCTACACCTTC. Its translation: CASSDWGEFRGYTF.

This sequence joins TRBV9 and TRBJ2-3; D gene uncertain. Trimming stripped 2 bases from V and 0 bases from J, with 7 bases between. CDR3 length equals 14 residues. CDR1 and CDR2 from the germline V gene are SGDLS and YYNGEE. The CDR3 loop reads CASSVFSSTDTQYF. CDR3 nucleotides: TGTGCCAGCAGCGTTTTCAGTAGCACAGATACGCAGTATTTT.

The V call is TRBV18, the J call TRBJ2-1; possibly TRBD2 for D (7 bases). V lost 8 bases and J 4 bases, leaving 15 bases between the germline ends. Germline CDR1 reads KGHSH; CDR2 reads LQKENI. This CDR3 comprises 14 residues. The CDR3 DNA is TGTGCCAGCGTACAGGGAGGGGGTTACAATGAGCAGTTCTTC. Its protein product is CASVQGGGYNEQFF.

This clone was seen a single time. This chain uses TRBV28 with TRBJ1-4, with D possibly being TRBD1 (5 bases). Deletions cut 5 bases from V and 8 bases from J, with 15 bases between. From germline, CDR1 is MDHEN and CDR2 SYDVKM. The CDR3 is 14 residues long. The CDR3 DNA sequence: TGTGCCAGCAGTCGACGGAGGGGCGGGGAAAAACTGTTTTTT. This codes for CASSRRRGGEKLFF.

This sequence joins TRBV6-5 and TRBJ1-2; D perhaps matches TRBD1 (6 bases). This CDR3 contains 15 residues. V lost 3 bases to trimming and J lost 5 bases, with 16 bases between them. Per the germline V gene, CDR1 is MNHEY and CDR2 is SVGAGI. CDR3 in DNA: TGTGCCAGCAGTTATCGGATCGGGGGCTCGTATGGCTACACCTTC. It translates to CASSYRIGGSYGYTF.

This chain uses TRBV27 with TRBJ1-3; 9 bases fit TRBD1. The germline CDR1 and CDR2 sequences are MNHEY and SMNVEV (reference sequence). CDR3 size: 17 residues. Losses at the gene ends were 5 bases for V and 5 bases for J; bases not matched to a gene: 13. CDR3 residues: CASSPRTGEVGRNTIYF. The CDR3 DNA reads TGTGCCAGCAGTCCCCGGACAGGGGAAGTAGGGAGAAACACCATATATTTT.

The CDR3 DNA follows: TGTGCCAGCAGCTTAGGGTACCAAGAGACCCAGTACTTC. Amino acid sequence: CASSLGYQETQYF. The chain employs TRBV7-2 and TRBJ2-5; D remains ambiguous. V lost 1 base and J lost 0, with 3 bases in between. Germline CDR1 is SGHTA and CDR2 is FQGNSA. The CDR3 has 13 amino acids.

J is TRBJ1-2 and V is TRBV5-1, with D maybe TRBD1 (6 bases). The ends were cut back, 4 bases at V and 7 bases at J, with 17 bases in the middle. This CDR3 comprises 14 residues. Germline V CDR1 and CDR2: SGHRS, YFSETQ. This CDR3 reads CASSTRDNLSGYTF. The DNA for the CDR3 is TGCGCCAGCAGCACCCGGGACAATCTGTCTGGCTACACCTTC.

CDR3 sequence: CASSTYSGTSGGVIQETQYF. The CDR3, as DNA: TGTGCCAGCAGTACCTACTCCGGGACTAGCGGGGGGGTTATCCAAGAGACCCAGTACTTC. This chain uses TRBV28 with TRBJ2-5; 16 bases line up with TRBD2. Germline CDR1 and CDR2: MDHEN and SYDVKM. This CDR3 has 20 amino acids. V shed 5 bases and J 1 base; nucleotides not matched to a gene: 13.

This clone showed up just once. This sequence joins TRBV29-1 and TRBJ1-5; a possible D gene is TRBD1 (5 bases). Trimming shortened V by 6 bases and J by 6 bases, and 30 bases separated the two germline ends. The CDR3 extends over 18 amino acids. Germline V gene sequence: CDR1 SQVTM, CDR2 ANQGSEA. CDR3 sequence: CSVTGGGPLIGAPQPQHF. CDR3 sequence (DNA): TGCAGCGTCACGGGGGGGGGACCCCTAATCGGGGCTCCTCAGCCCCAGCATTTT.

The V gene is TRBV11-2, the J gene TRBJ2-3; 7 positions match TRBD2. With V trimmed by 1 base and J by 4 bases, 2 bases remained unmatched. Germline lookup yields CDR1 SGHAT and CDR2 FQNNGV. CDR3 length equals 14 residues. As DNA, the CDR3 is TGTGCCAGCAGCTTAGGGGGAGGGTCAGATACGCAGTATTTT. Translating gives CASSLGGGSDTQYF.

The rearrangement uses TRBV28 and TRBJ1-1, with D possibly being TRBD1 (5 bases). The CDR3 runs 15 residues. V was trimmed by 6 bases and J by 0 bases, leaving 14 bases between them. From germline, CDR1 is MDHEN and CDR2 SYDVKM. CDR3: CASRSRVILNTEAFF. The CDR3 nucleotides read TGTGCCAGCAGGTCCAGGGTGATCTTGAACACTGAAGCTTTCTTT.

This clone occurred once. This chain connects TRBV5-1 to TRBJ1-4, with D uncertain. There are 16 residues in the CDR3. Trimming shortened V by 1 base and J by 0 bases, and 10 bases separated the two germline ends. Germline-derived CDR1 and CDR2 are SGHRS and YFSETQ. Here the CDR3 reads CASSLIPQATNEKLFF. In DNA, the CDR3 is TGCGCCAGCAGCTTGATTCCCCAGGCAACTAATGAAAAACTGTTTTTT.

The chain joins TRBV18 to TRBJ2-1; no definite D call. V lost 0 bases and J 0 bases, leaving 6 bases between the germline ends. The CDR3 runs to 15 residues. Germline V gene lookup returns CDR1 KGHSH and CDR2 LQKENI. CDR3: CASSPPTNSYNEQFF. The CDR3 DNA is TGTGCCAGCTCACCACCCACAAACTCCTACAATGAGCAGTTCTTC.